What follows are 19 T cell receptor beta chains derived from one specimen sequenced in a study of read filtering for tumor transcriptome and immune sequencing. Molecular barcoded adaptors covering alpha/delta and beta/gamma chains were used on roughly 400 ng RNA. In TCRdb, the reads were re-called with MiXCR into one record per CDR3 protein. The sample has fewer than 35,000 distinct CDR3 sequences; less than 20% are singletons. The specimen sequenced was a population of CD138-negative cells sorted from bone marrow. These receptors all come from a donor aged 40 or older with multiple myeloma.

The sample holds many counts of this clonotype. V is TRBV12-3 or TRBV12-4 and J is TRBJ1-1; unclear D gene. This CDR3 region has 14 residues. Trimming cost V 3 bases and J 1 base, with 9 bases left between them. As DNA, the CDR3 is TGTGCCAGCAGTTTTCTGGTGAGGAACACTGAAGCTTTCTTT. This gives the protein CASSFLVRNTEAFF.

This clonotype was seen many times. The chain uses TRBV5-1 and TRBJ1-5; possibly TRBD1 for D (6 bases). This CDR3 spans 12 amino acids. V was cut by 5 bases and J by 7 bases, with 10 bases left in between. CDR1 SGHRS and CDR2 YFSETQ come from the germline V gene. The CDR3 DNA reads TGCGCCAGCAGACAGGGCGGCCAGCCCCAGCATTTT. It encodes CASRQGGQPQHF.

For this clonotype: A much larger clone is a single base away; this may be a read error. The chain combines TRBV5-1 with TRBJ1-1; D perhaps matches TRBD1 (5 bases). The CDR3 runs 16 residues. Germline V gene lookup returns CDR1 SGHRS and CDR2 YFSETQ. Trimming removed 0 bases at V and 2 bases at J, with 14 bases between. The DNA for the CDR3 is TGCGCCAGCAGCTTGGATCGGGGGGGGTTAAACACTGAAGCTTTCTTT. This codes for CASSLDRGGLNTEAFF.

The V call is TRBV28, the J call TRBJ1-1; D unresolved. The CDR3 runs to 14 residues. The germline V gene has CDR1 MDHEN and CDR2 SYDVKM. The ends were cut back, 4 bases at V and 0 bases at J, with 9 bases in the middle. This chain's CDR3 is CASSSRAMNTEAFF. The CDR3 DNA sequence: TGTGCCAGCAGTTCCCGGGCGATGAACACTGAAGCTTTCTTT.

There are many counts of this clonotype. The CDR3 reads CASSLVTDSGANVLTF. The CDR3, as DNA: TGTGCCAGCAGCTTAGTGACAGACTCTGGGGCCAACGTCCTGACTTTC. The J gene is TRBJ2-6, the V gene TRBV13; D perhaps matches TRBD1 (5 bases). Trimming pared 1 base from V and 0 bases from J, leaving 7 bases between. The CDR3 is made up of 16 amino acids. From germline, CDR1 is PRHDT and CDR2 FYEKMQ (reference sequence).

Ten or more counts support this clonotype. The rearrangement uses TRBV29-1 and TRBJ2-5, with D unresolved. CDR1 SQVTM and CDR2 ANQGSEA come from the germline V gene. CDR3 length: 14 residues. The V and J ends lost 2 bases and 1 base respectively, with 11 bases between them. The CDR3 spells CSVENGRPQETQYF. The CDR3 region has the DNA TGCAGCGTTGAAAACGGACGGCCCCAAGAGACCCAGTACTTC.

There are many counts of this clonotype. The V and J genes are TRBV21-1 and TRBJ2-3; the D call in the table, TRBD1, was not verified against the DNA. TRBV21-1 is assigned pseudogene status. This CDR3 contains 15 residues. In DNA form, the CDR3 reads TGTGCCAGCAGCAATCCCCGGGGGCTCACAGATACGCAGTATTTT. This translates into CASSNPRGLTDTQYF.

With regard to this clonotype: The likely explanation is a read error, given a far larger clone one base away. V and J are TRBV7-2 and TRBJ1-4; D is uncertain. The closer fit of TRBJ2-3 to the DNA end suggests the J call may be wrong. The CDR3 has 15 amino acids. Germline V lookup: CDR1 SGHTA, CDR2 FQGNSA. CDR3 bases: TGTGCCAGCAGCTTAGGAGGCCTGAGCACAGATACGCAGTATTTT. It specifies CASSLGGLSTDTQYF.

This clonotype appeared many times. This chain uses TRBV5-1 with TRBJ2-1; D assignment may be TRBD1 or TRBD2 (5 bases each). CDR3 size: 15 residues. V dropped 1 base and J dropped 3 bases, with 11 bases sitting between them. CDR1 SGHRS and CDR2 YFSETQ come from the germline V gene. CDR3 sequence reads: CASSLTGADYNEQFF. CDR3 DNA sequence: TGCGCCAGCAGCTTGACCGGGGCGGACTACAATGAGCAGTTCTTC.

The table lists this clonotype with many counts. The chain links TRBV29-1 to TRBJ2-7; no clear D gene. The CDR3 totals 12 residues. With 4 bases removed from V and 3 bases from J, the gap between germline ends came to 10 bases. Germline V gene lookup returns CDR1 SQVTM and CDR2 ANQGSEA. The CDR3 DNA reads TGCAGCGTTGCGATCGACCGCTACGAGCAGTACTTC. It translates to CSVAIDRYEQYF.

This chain connects TRBV6-5 to TRBJ2-3, with a weak D call TRBD2 (7 bases). Germline V gene sequence: CDR1 MNHEY, CDR2 SVGAGI. V gave up 6 bases and J gave up 5 bases, with 21 bases separating them. This CDR3 is built from 16 residues. CDR3 region: CASRDLGGAGEDTQYF. CDR3 DNA: TGTGCCAGCAGGGACCTGGGGGGGGCTGGAGAAGATACGCAGTATTTT.

This clonotype has at least ten counts. The chain is built from TRBV10-1 and TRBJ2-3; 7 nucleotides agree with TRBD1. Germline V gives CDR1 WNHNN, CDR2 SYGVQD (reference sequence). Unmatched junction bases numbered 6, after V lost 4 bases and J lost 2 bases. The length of the CDR3 is 15 residues. The CDR3 DNA is TGCGCCAGCAGTGGAGCCGGGACAGACACAGATACGCAGTATTTT. Residues: CASSGAGTDTDTQYF.

A word on this clonotype: This sequence may be a read error, since a much larger clone differs from it by one base. This chain links TRBV20-1 with TRBJ2-5; 12 bases map to TRBD2. Germline V gene sequence: CDR1 DFQATT, CDR2 SNEGSKA (reference sequence). This CDR3 region has 16 residues. The CDR3 spells CSARDGLAGGRETLYF. CDR3 in DNA: TGCAGTGCTAGAGATGGGCTAGCGGGAGGGAGAGAGACCCTGTACTTC.

In its sample, this clonotype was seen a few times. The V gene is TRBV7-8, the J gene TRBJ1-4, with 7 bases lining up with TRBD1. This CDR3 spans 17 amino acids. The V segment lost 5 bases and the J segment 6 bases; nucleotides outside the gene matches: 15. CDR1 SGHVS and CDR2 FQNEAQ come from the germline V gene. CDR3 nucleotide sequence: TGTGCCAGCAGCCAAGATGAGGGGGCGAACGTCCATGAAAAACTGTTTTTT. Protein: CASSQDEGANVHEKLFF. Using reference TRBV7-8 and TRBJ1-4 for the parts outside the CDR3, the full variable domain is GAGVSQSPRYKVAKRGQDVALRCDPISGHVSLFWYQQALGQGPEFLTYFQNEAQLDKSGLPSDRFFAERPEGSVSTLKIQRTQQEDSAVYLCASSQDEGANVHEKLFFGSGTQLSVL.

Judged by abundance, this clonotype is medium-sized (0.01 to 0.1%). V and J are TRBV7-9 and TRBJ1-6; D not resolved. The V end lost 6 bases, the J end lost 8 bases, and 11 bases lay between the germline ends. Germline V gives CDR1 SEHNR, CDR2 FQNEAQ (reference sequence). This CDR3 is built from 13 residues. In DNA, the CDR3 is TGTGCCAGCAGTCTCAGACCGGATTCACCCCTCCACTTT. Protein: CASSLRPDSPLHF.

The gene calls are TRBV7-3 and TRBJ2-3, with 11 positions matching TRBD2. J gave up 6 bases and V 5 bases, and 19 bases lay outside the gene matches. Germline values: CDR1 SGHTA, CDR2 FQGTGA. There are 19 residues in the CDR3. The CDR3 is CASSPRSRGSGGVKDTQYF. DNA for the CDR3: TGTGCCAGCAGCCCCCGAAGCCGCGGTAGCGGGGGGGTCAAGGATACGCAGTATTTT.

This clonotype was observed many times. The chain joins TRBV28 to TRBJ2-7; 11 nucleotides align to TRBD1. Germline CDR1 and CDR2: MDHEN and SYDVKM. CDR3 length equals 16 residues. V was pared by 2 bases and J by 5 bases, with 8 bases of the junction left unmatched. The CDR3 loop is CASSLVRTGGYNEQYF. The CDR3 region has the DNA TGTGCCAGCAGTTTAGTTAGGACAGGGGGCTACAACGAGCAGTACTTC.

This clonotype is medium-sized (0.01 to 0.1%) by share. The genes are TRBV7-2 and TRBJ2-7; 11 bases line up with TRBD2. The ends lost 5 bases at V and 2 bases at J; junction bases unmatched: 5. Per the germline V gene, CDR1 is SGHTA and CDR2 is FQGNSA. This CDR3 has 15 amino acids. DNA of the CDR3: TGTGCCAGCAGCCAGGATAGCGGGGGGGCCTACGAGCAGTACTTC. Translating gives CASSQDSGGAYEQYF.

This clonotype was picked up a small number of times. The chain couples TRBV25-1 to TRBJ2-1; 15 bases fit TRBD2. This CDR3 region has 16 residues. Germline CDR1 reads MGHDK; CDR2 reads SYGVNS. The V gene end was trimmed by 1 base and the J gene end by 8 bases; junction bases not matched to a gene: 3. The CDR3 coding sequence is TGTGCCAGCAGTGAATCCCGGACTAGCGGGAGGGATGAGCAGTTCTTC. This codes for CASSESRTSGRDEQFF.